This TCR beta chain was sequenced during a study of CD8+ T cells in alopecia areata. Findings of the study overall: Higher clonality than in normal scalp was seen in lesional scalp, especially alopecia totalis/universalis. Compared with mice, patients displayed less clear TCR sharing, possibly for HLA-related reasons. Tissue-resident alphabeta T cells belonging to normal skin likewise get sequenced within scalp specimens.

Extraction and reverse transcription of RNA yielded cDNA as the sequencing template. Profiled with immunoSEQ multiplex PCR; TCRdb holds only in-frame clones, not every one. Seen here are some 180,000 clones, 56% observed once, and the top ten hold 4% to 6%. There are 13 residues in the CDR3. In germline, CDR1 is MNHEY, CDR2 SVGAGI. The V end lost 7 bases, the J end lost 0 bases, and 9 bases lay between the germline ends. On this clone itself: Its antigen is not identified.

The specimen sequenced was CD8+ T cells sorted from blood. The sequence derives from a human donor in good health. This chain links TRBV6-5 with TRBJ1-1; TRBD1 might be the D (5 bases). The CDR3 nucleotides are TGTGCCAGCAAAGGGACCTTGAACACTGAAGCTTTCTTT. The encoded protein is CASKGTLNTEAFF.